Listed below are T cell receptor beta chains from one sample, sequenced in a study of cytomegalovirus exposure and HLA in healthy donors. Here immunoSEQ multiplex PCR was the method, and the copy in TCRdb shows in-frame clones only, minus some. Of about 160,000 clones in the sample, 80% to 90% were seen once. Material: PBMCs. The source is a woman aged 18-30 years in good health and CMV-seronegative. The CDR3 runs from the conserved cysteine through the conserved F or W. The order of the fields is V gene, J gene, clone size, D gene, CDR3 DNA, CDR3 protein. D genes are given only for firm matches. Expanded clones get a size class; other rows say once, few or many, or leave the size out.

>TRBV27|TRBJ2-7|once|TRBD2
TGTGCCAGCAGTTTTCATCTAGCGGGGTCCTACGAGCAGTACTTC
CASSFHLAGSYEQYF
>TRBV10-3|TRBJ1-2|.|TRBD1
TGTGCCATCAGTCCAGGGGGAGGCAACTATGGCTACACCTTC
CAISPGGGNYGYTF
>TRBV4-1|TRBJ2-3|.|TRBD2
TGCGCCAGCAGCCAAGGGTTAAGGACTAGGAGCACAGATACGCAGTATTTT
CASSQGLRTRSTDTQYF
>TRBV10-3|TRBJ2-1|.|.
TGTGCCATCAGTGAGAGCGGACGAGGAGGGTTCTTC
CAISESGRGGFF
>TRBV2|TRBJ1-1|few|TRBD1
TGTGCCGGACAGGGGGCTTGGAGGACTGAAGCTTTCTTT
CAGQGAWRTEAFF
>TRBV5-6|TRBJ2-1|.|.
TGTGCCAGCAGTAGTGGGCATGAGCAGTTCTTC
CASSSGHEQFF
>TRBV7-2|TRBJ2-3|.|.
TGTGCCAGCAGCTGGACTGTCACAGATACGCAGTATTTT
CASSWTVTDTQYF
>TRBV5-1|TRBJ2-1|.|.
TGCGCCAGCAGCCTCCCCTCGGCGGGGTTGGATGAGCAGTTCTTC
CASSLPSAGLDEQFF
>TRBV7-3|TRBJ2-3|.|.
TGTGCCAGCAGCCCTATCGGGGCGACAGGAAGGCGTAGCACAGATACGCAGTATTTT
CASSPIGATGRRSTDTQYF
>TRBV5-1|TRBJ1-2|.|.
TGCGCCAGCAGCTTGGGACAGGTCCCCTCCTGGGGCTACACCTTC
CASSLGQVPSWGYTF
>TRBV5-4|TRBJ2-5|.|TRBD2
TGTGCCAGCAGCTTAGCGGGAGGGACCTTAGAGACCCAGTACTTC
CASSLAGGTLETQYF
>TRBV4-2|TRBJ1-2|.|.
TGTGCCAGCAGCCAAGGGGTTGGAAGAAACGCCGCGAGGGGCTACACCTTC
CASSQGVGRNAARGYTF
>TRBV2|TRBJ1-2|once|TRBD1
TGTGCCAGCAGTGAAGCTCGACAGGGTAGGGGCTACACCTTC
CASSEARQGRGYTF
>TRBV11-2|TRBJ2-1|.|TRBD2
TGTGCCAGCAGCTTGCGGATATCAACTGGCGGGAGTCCCCACAATGAGCAGTTCTTC
CASSLRISTGGSPHNEQFF